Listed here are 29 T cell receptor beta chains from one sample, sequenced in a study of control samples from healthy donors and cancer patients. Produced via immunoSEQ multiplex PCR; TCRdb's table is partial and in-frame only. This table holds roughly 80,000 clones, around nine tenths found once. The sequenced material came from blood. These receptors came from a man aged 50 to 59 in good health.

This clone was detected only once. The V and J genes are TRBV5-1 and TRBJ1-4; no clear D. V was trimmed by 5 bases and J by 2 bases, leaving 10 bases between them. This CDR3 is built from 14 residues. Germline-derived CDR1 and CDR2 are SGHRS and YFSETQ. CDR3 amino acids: CASRDGATNEKLFF. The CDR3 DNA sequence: TGCGCCAGCAGAGACGGCGCGACTAATGAAAAACTGTTTTTT.

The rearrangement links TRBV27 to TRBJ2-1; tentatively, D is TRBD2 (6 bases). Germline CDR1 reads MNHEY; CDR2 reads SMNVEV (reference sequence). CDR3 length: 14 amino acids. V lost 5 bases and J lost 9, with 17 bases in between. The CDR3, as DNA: TGTGCCAGCAGTCCGAGGACTCCGCGGGGTGAGCAGTTCTTC. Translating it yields CASSPRTPRGEQFF.

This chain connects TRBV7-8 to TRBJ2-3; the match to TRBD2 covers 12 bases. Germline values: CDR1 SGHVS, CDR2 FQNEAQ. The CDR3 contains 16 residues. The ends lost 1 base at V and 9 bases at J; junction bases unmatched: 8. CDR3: CASSLVRLAGGGTQYF. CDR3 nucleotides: TGTGCCAGCAGCTTAGTACGCCTAGCGGGGGGGGGCACGCAGTATTTT.

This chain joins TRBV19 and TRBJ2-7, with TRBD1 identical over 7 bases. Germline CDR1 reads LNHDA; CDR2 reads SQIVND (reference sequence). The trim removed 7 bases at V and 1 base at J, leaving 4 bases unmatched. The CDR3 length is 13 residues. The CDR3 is CASKGANSYEQYF. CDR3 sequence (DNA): TGTGCCAGTAAGGGGGCCAATTCCTACGAGCAGTACTTC.

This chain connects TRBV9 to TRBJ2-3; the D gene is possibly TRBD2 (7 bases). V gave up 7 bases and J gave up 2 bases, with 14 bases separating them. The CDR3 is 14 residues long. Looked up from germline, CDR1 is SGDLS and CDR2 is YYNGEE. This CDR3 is CASRRGPHTDTQYF. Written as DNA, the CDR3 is TGTGCCAGCCGGCGGGGGCCACACACAGATACGCAGTATTTT.

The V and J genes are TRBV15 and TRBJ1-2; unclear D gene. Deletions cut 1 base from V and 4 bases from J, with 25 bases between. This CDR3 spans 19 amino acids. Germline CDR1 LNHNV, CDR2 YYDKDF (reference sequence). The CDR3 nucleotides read TGTGCCACCAGCAGAGCGGCGGTAGACACCCCAAATCGGGGCTATGGCTACACCTTC. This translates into CATSRAAVDTPNRGYGYTF. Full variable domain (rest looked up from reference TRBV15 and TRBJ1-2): DAMVIQNPRYQVTQFGKPVTLSCSQTLNHNVMYWYQQKSSQAPKLLFHYYDKDFNNEADTPDNFQSRRPNTSFCFLDIRSPGLGDTAMYLCATSRAAVDTPNRGYGYTFGSGTRLTVV.

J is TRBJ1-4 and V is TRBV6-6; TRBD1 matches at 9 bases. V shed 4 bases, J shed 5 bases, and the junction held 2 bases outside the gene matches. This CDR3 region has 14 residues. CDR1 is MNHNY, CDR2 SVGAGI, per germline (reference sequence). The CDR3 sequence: CASSLGQGNEKLFF. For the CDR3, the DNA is TGTGCCAGCAGTTTGGGACAGGGAAATGAAAAACTGTTTTTT.

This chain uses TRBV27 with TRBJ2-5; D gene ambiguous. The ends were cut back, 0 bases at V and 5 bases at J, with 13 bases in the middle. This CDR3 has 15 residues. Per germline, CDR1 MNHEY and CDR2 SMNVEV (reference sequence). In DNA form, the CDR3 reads TGTGCCAGCAGTTTATCCCCAGTGGGTGAGGAGACCCAGTACTTC. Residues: CASSLSPVGEETQYF.

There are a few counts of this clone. This CDR3 reads CASTSGGARTGELFF. Written as DNA, the CDR3 is TGTGCCAGCACTAGCGGGGGGGCCAGGACCGGGGAGCTGTTTTTT. V usage is TRBV7-7 and J usage is TRBJ2-2; 12 positions agree with TRBD2. Germline V gives CDR1 SSHAT, CDR2 FNYEAQ (reference sequence). The CDR3 contains 15 residues. V lost 7 bases and J lost 5; bases outside the gene matches: 5.

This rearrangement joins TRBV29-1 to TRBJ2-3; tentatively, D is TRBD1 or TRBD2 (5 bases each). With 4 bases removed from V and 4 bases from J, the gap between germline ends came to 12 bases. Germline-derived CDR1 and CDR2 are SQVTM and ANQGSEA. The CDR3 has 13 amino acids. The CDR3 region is CSVVGTKPDTQYF. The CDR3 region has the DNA TGCAGCGTTGTGGGGACGAAACCAGATACGCAGTATTTT.

As DNA, the CDR3 is TGTGCCAGCAGCCAAATACCGGGACGGTCGAACACCGGGGAGCTGTTTTTT. Translating gives CASSQIPGRSNTGELFF. The genes are TRBV7-9 and TRBJ2-2; D possibly uses TRBD1 or TRBD2 (5 bases each). This CDR3 region has 17 residues. The germline V and J ends were trimmed by 5 bases and 0 bases, with 16 bases remaining between them. Germline V lookup: CDR1 SEHNR, CDR2 FQNEAQ (reference sequence). Supplemented by reference TRBV7-9 and TRBJ2-2, the full variable domain reads DTGVSQNPRHKITKRGQNVTFRCDPISEHNRLYWYRQTLGQGPEFLTYFQNEAQLEKSRLLSDRFSAERPKGSFSTLEIQRTEQGDSAMYLCASSQIPGRSNTGELFFGEGSRLTVL.

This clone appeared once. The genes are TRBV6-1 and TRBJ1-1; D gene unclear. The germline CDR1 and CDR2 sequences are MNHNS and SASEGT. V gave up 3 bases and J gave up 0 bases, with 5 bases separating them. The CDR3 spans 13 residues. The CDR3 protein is CASSDGLNTEAFF. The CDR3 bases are TGTGCCAGCAGTGATGGGTTGAACACTGAAGCTTTCTTT.

The CDR3 spells CASLRGGNTGELFF. CDR3 coding DNA: TGTGCCAGCCTCCGGGGAGGGAACACCGGGGAGCTGTTTTTT. The chain uses TRBV28 and TRBJ2-2; tentative D call: TRBD2 (6 bases). This CDR3 comprises 14 residues. The ends were cut back, 8 bases at V and 1 base at J, with 11 bases in the middle. CDR1 MDHEN and CDR2 SYDVKM come from the germline V gene.

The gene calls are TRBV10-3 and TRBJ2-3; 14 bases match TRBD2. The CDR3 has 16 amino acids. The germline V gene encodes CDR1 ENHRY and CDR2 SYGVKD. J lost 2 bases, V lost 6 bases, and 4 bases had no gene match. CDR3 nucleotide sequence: TGTGCCATCAGCACGGGACTAGCGGGGGCCACAGATACGCAGTATTTT. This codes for CAISTGLAGATDTQYF.

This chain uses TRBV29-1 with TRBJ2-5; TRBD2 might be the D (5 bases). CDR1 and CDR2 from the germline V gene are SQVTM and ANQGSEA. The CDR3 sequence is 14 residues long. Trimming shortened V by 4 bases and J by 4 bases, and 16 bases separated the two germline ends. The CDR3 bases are TGCAGCGTTGTTCCCGTGGACTTCTCAGAGACCCAGTACTTC. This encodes CSVVPVDFSETQYF.

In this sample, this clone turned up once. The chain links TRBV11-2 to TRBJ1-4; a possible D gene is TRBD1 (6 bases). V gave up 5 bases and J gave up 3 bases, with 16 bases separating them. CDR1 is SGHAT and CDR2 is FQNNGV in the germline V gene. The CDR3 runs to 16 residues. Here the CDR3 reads CASSQQGMTANEKLFF. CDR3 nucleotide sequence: TGTGCCAGCAGCCAACAGGGTATGACTGCTAATGAAAAACTGTTTTTT.

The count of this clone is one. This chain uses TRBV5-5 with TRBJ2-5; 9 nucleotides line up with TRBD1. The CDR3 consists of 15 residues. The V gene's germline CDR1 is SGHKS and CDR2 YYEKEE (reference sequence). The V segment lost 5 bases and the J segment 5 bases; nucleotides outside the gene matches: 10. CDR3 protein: CASRPITGGRETQYF. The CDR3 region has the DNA TGTGCCAGCAGACCCATTACAGGGGGCCGGGAGACCCAGTACTTC.

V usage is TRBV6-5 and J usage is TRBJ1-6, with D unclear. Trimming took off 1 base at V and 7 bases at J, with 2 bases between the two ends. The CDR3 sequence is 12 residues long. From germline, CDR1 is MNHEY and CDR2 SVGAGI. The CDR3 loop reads CASSYLNSPLHF. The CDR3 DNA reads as TGTGCCAGCAGTTACTTGAATTCACCCCTCCACTTT.

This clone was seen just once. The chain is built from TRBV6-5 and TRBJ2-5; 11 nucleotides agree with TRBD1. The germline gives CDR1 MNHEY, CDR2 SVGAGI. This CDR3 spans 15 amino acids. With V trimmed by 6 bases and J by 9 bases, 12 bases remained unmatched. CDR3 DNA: TGTGCCAGCAGCATTACGGGACAGGGGGATTTGCCCCAGTACTTC. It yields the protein CASSITGQGDLPQYF.

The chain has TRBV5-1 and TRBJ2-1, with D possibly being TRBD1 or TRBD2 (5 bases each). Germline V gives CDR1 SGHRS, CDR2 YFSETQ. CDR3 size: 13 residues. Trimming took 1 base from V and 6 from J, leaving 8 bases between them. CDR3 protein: CASSLTRGNEQFF. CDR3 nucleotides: TGCGCCAGCAGCTTGACTAGGGGCAATGAGCAGTTCTTC.

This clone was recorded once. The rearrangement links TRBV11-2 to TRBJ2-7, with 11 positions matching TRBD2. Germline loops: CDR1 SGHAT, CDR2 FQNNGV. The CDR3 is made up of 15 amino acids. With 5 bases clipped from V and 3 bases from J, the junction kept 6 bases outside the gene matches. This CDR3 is CASSVSGTSGYEQYF. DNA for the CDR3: TGTGCCAGCAGCGTCTCCGGGACTAGCGGCTACGAGCAGTACTTC.

CDR3 DNA sequence: TGTGCCAGCAGTCCCCTGACAGGGAGCACCGGGGAGCTGTTTTTT. It translates to CASSPLTGSTGELFF. This chain connects TRBV27 to TRBJ2-2, with 7 bases identical to TRBD1. The CDR3 has 15 amino acids. Germline CDR1 is MNHEY and CDR2 is SMNVEV (reference sequence). After removal of 5 bases from V and 4 bases from J, the junction contained 7 bases not matched to a gene.

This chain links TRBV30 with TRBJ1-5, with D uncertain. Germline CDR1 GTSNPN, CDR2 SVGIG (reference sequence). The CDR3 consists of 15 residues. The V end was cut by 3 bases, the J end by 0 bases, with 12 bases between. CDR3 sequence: CAWSGHSNSNQPQHF. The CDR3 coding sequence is TGTGCCTGGAGCGGCCACAGCAATAGCAATCAGCCCCAGCATTTT.

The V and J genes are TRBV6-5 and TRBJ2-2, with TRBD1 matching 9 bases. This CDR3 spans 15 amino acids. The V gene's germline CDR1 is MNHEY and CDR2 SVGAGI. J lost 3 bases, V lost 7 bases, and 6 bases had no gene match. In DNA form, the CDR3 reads TGTGCCAGCACCCTGACAGGGGGTCACACCGGGGAGCTGTTTTTT. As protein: CASTLTGGHTGELFF.

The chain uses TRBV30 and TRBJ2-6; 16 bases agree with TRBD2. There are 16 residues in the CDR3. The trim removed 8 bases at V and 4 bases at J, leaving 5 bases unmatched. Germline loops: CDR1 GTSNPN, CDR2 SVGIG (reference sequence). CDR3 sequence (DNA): TGTGCCGCGGGACTAGCGGGGGGGAGAGGGGCCAACGTCCTGACTTTC. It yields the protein CAAGLAGGRGANVLTF.

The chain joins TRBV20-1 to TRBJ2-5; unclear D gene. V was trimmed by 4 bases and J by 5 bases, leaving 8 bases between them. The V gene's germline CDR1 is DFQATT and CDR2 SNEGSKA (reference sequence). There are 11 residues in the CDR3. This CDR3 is CSATIGETQYF. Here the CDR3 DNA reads TGCAGTGCTACGATTGGGGAGACCCAGTACTTC.

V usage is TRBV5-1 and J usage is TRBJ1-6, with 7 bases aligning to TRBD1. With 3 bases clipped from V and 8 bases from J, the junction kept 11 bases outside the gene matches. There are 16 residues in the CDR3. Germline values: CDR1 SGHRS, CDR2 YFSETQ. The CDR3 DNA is TGCGCCAGCAGCTCCCCCACGCCAGGGGGTTATTCACCCCTCCACTTT. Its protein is CASSSPTPGGYSPLHF.

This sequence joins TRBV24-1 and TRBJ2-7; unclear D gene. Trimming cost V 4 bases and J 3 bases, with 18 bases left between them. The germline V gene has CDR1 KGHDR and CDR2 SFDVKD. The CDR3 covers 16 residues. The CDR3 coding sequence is TGTGCCACCAGTGACTCGATAAAGGGATCCCTCTACGAGCAGTACTTC. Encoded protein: CATSDSIKGSLYEQYF.

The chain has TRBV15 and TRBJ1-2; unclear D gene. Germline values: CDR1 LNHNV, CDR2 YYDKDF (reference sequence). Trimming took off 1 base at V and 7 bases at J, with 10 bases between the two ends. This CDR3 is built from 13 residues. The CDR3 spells CATSRVPGVGYTF. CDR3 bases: TGTGCCACCAGCAGAGTGCCAGGAGTTGGCTACACCTTC. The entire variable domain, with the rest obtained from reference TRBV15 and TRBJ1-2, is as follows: DAMVIQNPRYQVTQFGKPVTLSCSQTLNHNVMYWYQQKSSQAPKLLFHYYDKDFNNEADTPDNFQSRRPNTSFCFLDIRSPGLGDTAMYLCATSRVPGVGYTFGSGTRLTVV.